The clone carrying this TCR beta chain was observed many times. The antigen is not known. The entry originates in a study of identical twins. Each CDR3 protein is one row after TCRdb ran MiXCR on the 5' RACE reads. The sample lists under 400,000 distinct CDR3 sequences, 9% to 10% occurring once. Study-level points and caveats: Twin-shared out-of-frame alpha sequences were enriched for low generation probability.

Looked up from germline, CDR1 is SGHAT and CDR2 is FQDESV (reference sequence). This CDR3 is 16 amino acids long. J was trimmed by 3 bases and V by 5 bases; bases with no gene match: 11. Material for sequencing was naive T cells sorted from blood. The receptor was derived from a woman in her fifties or sixties in good health. This chain links TRBV11-1 with TRBJ2-5; 8 positions match TRBD2. CDR3 in DNA: TGTGCCAGCAGCCTAAGGTTACTAGCGGATAAAGAGACCCAGTACTTC. Protein sequence: CASSLRLLADKETQYF. Full variable domain (outside the CDR3, taken from reference TRBV11-1 and TRBJ2-5): EAEVAQSPRYKITEKSQAVAFWCDPISGHATLYWYRQILGQGPELLVQFQDESVVDDSQLPKDRFSAERLKGVDSTLKIQPAELGDSAMYLCASSLRLLADKETQYFGPGTRLLVL.